This T cell receptor beta chain was retrieved from a study of T-cell memory formation after mild COVID-19. Regarding the study as a whole: Clones contracting across day 15 to 85 had a balanced CD4/CD8 profile; later expanding clones leaned CD4+.

The CDR3 has 15 amino acids. Between the trimmed V and J ends, which lost 7 bases and 4 bases, there was a span of 17 bases. This clonotype was counted only a few times. Antigen: not known. TCRdb re-analysed the 5' RACE reads in MiXCR, keeping a single row per CDR3 protein. The sample has around 49,000 distinct CDR3 sequences; 27% are singletons. The sample taken for sequencing was PBMCs or a T cell subset sorted from them (not recorded which). This clonotype was sampled from a man in his late teens or twenties who had mild COVID-19 (a few samples of this study predate the infection). Cell type and time point are not known. The chain joins TRBV12-3 or TRBV12-4 to TRBJ2-1, with D possibly being TRBD2 (7 bases). The CDR3 here is CASIAWAGAYNEQFF. As DNA, the CDR3 is TGTGCCAGCATCGCGTGGGCGGGGGCGTACAATGAGCAGTTCTTC.